One and the same sample provided the 27 T cell receptor beta chains below, sequenced in a study of cytomegalovirus exposure and HLA in healthy donors. In the PCR, 60 Vbeta and 13 Jbeta primers were used. TCRdb's copy holds only in-frame clones and misses some; the assay was immunoSEQ multiplex PCR. Of 130,000 or so clones listed, more than 70% were seen once; the top ten hold less than 9.5%. The specimen was PBMCs. The receptors originated from a woman between 50 and 59 years old in good health and CMV-seropositive.

This clone was recorded a few times. V and J are TRBV7-6 and TRBJ2-7; maybe TRBD2 (5 bases). Trimming shortened V by 3 bases and J by 0 bases, and 6 bases separated the two germline ends. Germline V CDR1 and CDR2: SGHVS, FNYEAQ. The CDR3 extends over 13 amino acids. CDR3 in DNA: TGTGCCAGCAGCTTTGGGAGCTCCTACGAGCAGTACTTC. Encoded protein: CASSFGSSYEQYF.

The chain has TRBV7-2 and TRBJ1-5; D uncertain. Trimming left V 1 base short and J 10 bases short, with 17 bases between. CDR1 SGHTA and CDR2 FQGNSA come from the germline V gene. This CDR3 is built from 15 residues. In nucleotides, the CDR3 is TGTGCCAGCAGCTTAGGGGCGGGGAGGGAAAAACCCCAGCATTTT. This encodes CASSLGAGREKPQHF.

The V gene is TRBV7-9, the J gene TRBJ2-5; 7 bases match TRBD2. The CDR3 sequence is 14 residues long. Germline loops: CDR1 SEHNR, CDR2 FQNEAQ (reference sequence). The junction had 4 bases not matched to a gene; V was cut back by 5 bases and J by 1 base. The CDR3: CASSPGLFQETQYF. In DNA form, the CDR3 reads TGTGCCAGCAGCCCGGGACTATTCCAAGAGACCCAGTACTTC. Full variable domain (missing parts from reference TRBV7-9 and TRBJ2-5): DTGVSQNPRHKITKRGQNVTFRCDPISEHNRLYWYRQTLGQGPEFLTYFQNEAQLEKSRLLSDRFSAERPKGSFSTLEIQRTEQGDSAMYLCASSPGLFQETQYFGPGTRLLVL.

J is TRBJ2-7 and V is TRBV4-1; 10 bases map to TRBD1. Trimming at V came to 2 bases and at J to 2 bases, leaving 6 bases not matched to a gene. CDR1 is MGHRA and CDR2 is YSYEKL in the germline V gene. This CDR3 region has 16 residues. The CDR3 bases are TGCGCCAGCAGCCAACGAGGACAGGGGGTCCCCTACGAGCAGTACTTC. Protein sequence: CASSQRGQGVPYEQYF.

This sequence joins TRBV29-1 and TRBJ2-7; 7 nucleotides agree with TRBD2. Germline lookup yields CDR1 SQVTM and CDR2 ANQGSEA. The CDR3 has 14 amino acids. V was pared by 6 bases and J by 5 bases, with 13 bases of the junction left unmatched. CDR3 DNA: TGCAGCGTGGGCAGTGCGGGAGCAGTCCACGAGCAGTACTTC. As protein: CSVGSAGAVHEQYF.

This clone has a handful of counts. The genes are TRBV7-9 and TRBJ1-1; D is perhaps TRBD1 (5 bases). V shed 1 base and J shed 4 bases, with 10 bases lying between them. The CDR3 covers 14 residues. Per germline, CDR1 SEHNR and CDR2 FQNEAQ (reference sequence). CDR3 residues: CASSLEGYPTEAFF. CDR3 sequence (DNA): TGTGCCAGCAGCTTAGAGGGGTACCCCACTGAAGCTTTCTTT.

This clone was observed a single time. This rearrangement joins TRBV9 to TRBJ1-2, with 8 nucleotides matching TRBD1. Germline V gives CDR1 SGDLS, CDR2 YYNGEE. The V segment lost 2 bases and the J segment 4 bases; nucleotides outside the gene matches: 1. The CDR3 has 13 amino acids. In DNA, the CDR3 is TGTGCCAGCAGCGTTGACAGGGGCTATGGCTACACCTTC. It is translated as CASSVDRGYGYTF. Together with reference TRBV9 and TRBJ1-2, the CDR3 gives the full variable domain: DSGVTQTPKHLITATGQRVTLRCSPRSGDLSVYWYQQSLDQGLQFLIQYYNGEERAKGNILERFSAQQFPDLHSELNLSSLELGDSALYFCASSVDRGYGYTFGSGTRLTVV.

The genes are TRBV9 and TRBJ1-2; 7 bases are shared with TRBD1. J gave up 2 bases and V 3 bases, and 7 bases lay outside the gene matches. Germline-derived CDR1 and CDR2 are SGDLS and YYNGEE. This CDR3 contains 15 residues. The DNA of the CDR3 is TGTGCCAGCAGCGCTCGGGGACAGACAAACTATGGCTACACCTTC. It codes for CASSARGQTNYGYTF.

The chain employs TRBV2 and TRBJ1-1; TRBD1 matches at 7 bases. Germline CDR1 reads SNHLY; CDR2 reads FYNNEI. J gave up 1 base and V 2 bases, and 7 bases lay outside the gene matches. The CDR3 is 16 amino acids. The CDR3 sequence is CASSERGRGANTEAFF. The CDR3 bases are TGTGCCAGCAGTGAAAGGGGCAGGGGGGCGAACACTGAAGCTTTCTTT.

V is TRBV18 and J is TRBJ2-5, with D perhaps matching TRBD2 (6 bases). The assigned J gene may be wrong: the sequence end matches TRBJ2-7 better. This CDR3 spans 15 amino acids. The germline V gene encodes CDR1 KGHSH and CDR2 LQKENI. DNA for the CDR3: TGTGCCAGCTCACCGGGCCTAGCGAGGACCTACGAGCAGTACTTC. Encoded protein: CASSPGLARTYEQYF.

This clone was recorded a few times. The J gene is TRBJ2-7, the V gene TRBV5-8; 7 bases align to TRBD1. The germline gives CDR1 SGHTS, CDR2 YDEGEE. The V segment lost 6 bases and the J segment 5 bases; nucleotides outside the gene matches: 14. The CDR3 runs to 15 residues. Here the CDR3 reads CASTPGQPPLNEQYF. The CDR3 DNA reads as TGTGCCAGCACCCCGGGACAGCCACCCTTGAACGAGCAGTACTTC. Filled out from reference TRBV5-8 and TRBJ2-7, the complete variable domain reads EAGVTQSPTHLIKTRGQQATLRCSPISGHTSVYWYQQALGLGLQFLLWYDEGEERNRGNFPPRFSGRQFPNYSSELNVNALELEDSALYLCASTPGQPPLNEQYFGPGTRLTVT.

The chain has TRBV7-8 and TRBJ2-1; D remains unclear. The V end was cut by 3 bases, the J end by 0 bases, with 12 bases between. The CDR3 has 16 residues. Germline V lookup: CDR1 SGHVS, CDR2 FQNEAQ. This CDR3 is CASSFSTSFSYNEQFF. The DNA of the CDR3 is TGTGCCAGCAGCTTCAGTACCTCCTTCTCCTACAATGAGCAGTTCTTC.

This chain connects TRBV9 to TRBJ1-6, with D possibly matching TRBD1 (5 bases). Trimming removed 3 bases at V and 13 bases at J, with 11 bases between. Germline V CDR1 and CDR2: SGDLS, YYNGEE. The CDR3 loop spans 12 amino acids. The CDR3 DNA follows: TGTGCCAGCAGCGGGGACTTCGGGCCCCTCCACTTT. Translating it yields CASSGDFGPLHF. The full variable domain, with the rest looked up from reference TRBV9 and TRBJ1-6, is DSGVTQTPKHLITATGQRVTLRCSPRSGDLSVYWYQQSLDQGLQFLIQYYNGEERAKGNILERFSAQQFPDLHSELNLSSLELGDSALYFCASSGDFGPLHFGNGTRLTVT.

The rearrangement joins TRBV28 to TRBJ1-2, with TRBD1 identical over 10 bases. From germline, CDR1 is MDHEN and CDR2 SYDVKM. The CDR3 is 15 residues long. The V segment lost 2 bases and the J segment 8 bases; nucleotides outside the gene matches: 8. In DNA, the CDR3 is TGTGCCAGCAGTTTAGGGACCCGACAGGGGGCGGGCTACACCTTC. This encodes CASSLGTRQGAGYTF.

The chain combines TRBV27 with TRBJ2-1, with unresolved D. Germline assignment: CDR1 MNHEY and CDR2 SMNVEV (reference sequence). Trimming took off 5 bases at V and 9 bases at J, with 8 bases between the two ends. This CDR3 region has 11 residues. CDR3 in DNA: TGTGCCAGCAGTACTAATGGTGAGCAGTTCTTC. Protein product: CASSTNGEQFF.

This clone occurred a few times. The chain couples TRBV25-1 to TRBJ1-1; 7 bases align to TRBD1. Germline CDR1 is MGHDK and CDR2 is SYGVNS. The CDR3 runs to 14 residues. V lost 2 bases to trimming and J lost 4 bases; unmatched junction nucleotides: 4. CDR3 sequence reads: CASSEMNRGTEAFF. The CDR3 DNA follows: TGTGCCAGCAGTGAAATGAACAGGGGCACTGAAGCTTTCTTT.

This chain uses TRBV30 with TRBJ2-7, with D perhaps matching TRBD2 (5 bases). The length of the CDR3 is 16 residues. Between the trimmed V and J ends, which lost 0 bases and 2 bases, there was a span of 17 bases. Germline loops: CDR1 GTSNPN, CDR2 SVGIG (reference sequence). Here the CDR3 reads CAWSVRGGVIPYEQYF. CDR3 coding DNA: TGTGCCTGGAGTGTACGGGGTGGGGTGATCCCCTACGAGCAGTACTTC.

The J gene is TRBJ1-4, the V gene TRBV7-2; 9 nucleotides match TRBD1. Germline-derived CDR1 and CDR2 are SGHTA and FQGNSA. Losses at the gene ends were 3 bases for V and 8 bases for J; bases not matched to a gene: 13. The CDR3 loop spans 17 amino acids. CDR3 region: CASSFLPGQGPGEKLFF. CDR3 DNA sequence: TGTGCCAGCAGCTTTCTCCCCGGACAGGGGCCAGGGGAAAAACTGTTTTTT.

V and J are TRBV5-6 and TRBJ1-2; 8 bases match TRBD1. This CDR3 spans 15 amino acids. Trimming cost V 3 bases and J 5 bases; bases outside gene matches: 9. From germline, CDR1 is SGHDT and CDR2 YYEEEE. The CDR3 is CASSSGDRSRYGYTF. In DNA, the CDR3 is TGTGCCAGCAGCTCCGGGGACAGGTCAAGATATGGCTACACCTTC.

The chain is built from TRBV5-4 and TRBJ2-2; D remains ambiguous. This CDR3 has 13 amino acids. CDR1 is SGHNT and CDR2 is YYREEE in the germline V gene (reference sequence). Deletions cut 2 bases from V and 4 bases from J, with 6 bases between. The CDR3 sequence is CASSLLPTGELFF. DNA for the CDR3: TGTGCCAGCAGCTTACTCCCCACCGGGGAGCTGTTTTTT.

The chain employs TRBV28 and TRBJ1-5; TRBD1 is a possible D gene (5 bases). Germline-derived CDR1 and CDR2 are MDHEN and SYDVKM. Trimming removed 5 bases from V and 2 bases from J, with 25 bases in between. This CDR3 is 19 amino acids long. The CDR3 nucleotides read TGTGCCAGCAGTCCCCCCGGAGGGGAGCCTATATTGGGCAATCAGCCCCAGCATTTT. This translates into CASSPPGGEPILGNQPQHF. The full variable domain, in which reference TRBV28 and TRBJ1-5 provide the parts outside the CDR3, is DVKVTQSSRYLVKRTGEKVFLECVQDMDHENMFWYRQDPGLGLRLIYFSYDVKMKEKGDIPEGYSVSREKKERFSLILESASTNQTSMYLCASSPPGGEPILGNQPQHFGDGTRLSIL.

The chain links TRBV7-9 to TRBJ1-4; D uncertain. The CDR3 spans 17 residues. The germline V and J ends were trimmed by 1 base and 7 bases, with 19 bases remaining between them. The germline CDR1 and CDR2 sequences are SEHNR and FQNEAQ (reference sequence). The CDR3 sequence is CASSLGNGGVGGEKLFF. Written as DNA, the CDR3 is TGTGCCAGCAGCTTAGGAAACGGCGGGGTAGGCGGTGAAAAACTGTTTTTT.

This chain links TRBV7-6 with TRBJ2-5, with 15 bases aligning to TRBD2. The V gene's germline CDR1 is SGHVS and CDR2 FNYEAQ. V gave up 4 bases and J gave up 5 bases; unmatched junction bases: 8. This CDR3 region has 17 residues. The CDR3 loop is CASSSPGLAGGPETQYF. The DNA for the CDR3 is TGTGCCAGCAGCTCCCCCGGACTAGCGGGGGGGCCGGAGACCCAGTACTTC.

In its sample, this clone was seen a few times. The rearrangement uses TRBV5-4 and TRBJ2-5; 8 bases match TRBD2. The CDR3 sequence is 15 residues long. Germline trimming cut 1 base from V and 1 base from J; bases unmatched to any gene: 3. The V gene's germline CDR1 is SGHNT and CDR2 YYREEE (reference sequence). The CDR3 DNA is TGTGCCAGCAGCTTGTCCACTAGCGGCCAAGAGACCCAGTACTTC. This translates into CASSLSTSGQETQYF.

The genes are TRBV5-4 and TRBJ2-1; perhaps TRBD1 as D (6 bases). The CDR3 is 16 amino acids. Looked up from germline, CDR1 is SGHNT and CDR2 is YYREEE (reference sequence). V gave up 3 bases and J gave up 9 bases, with 22 bases separating them. The CDR3, as DNA: TGTGCCAGCAGCTGGGATAGGGGCGGTCGAGGGGGTGAGCAGTTCTTC. Amino acid sequence: CASSWDRGGRGGEQFF.

V usage is TRBV19 and J usage is TRBJ1-1; 8 bases match TRBD1. The CDR3 loop spans 13 amino acids. V lost 6 bases, J lost 7 bases, and 7 bases stayed unmatched. CDR1 is LNHDA, CDR2 SQIVND, per germline (reference sequence). The CDR3 here is CASSQQGVLEAFF. CDR3 nucleotides: TGTGCCAGTAGCCAACAGGGGGTCCTTGAAGCTTTCTTT.

The chain carries TRBV9 and TRBJ2-1; 10 bases line up with TRBD2. V was pared by 2 bases and J by 3 bases, with 2 bases of the junction left unmatched. Germline assignment: CDR1 SGDLS and CDR2 YYNGEE. This CDR3 is built from 15 residues. The CDR3 here is CASSVSGGNYNEQFF. The CDR3 DNA follows: TGTGCCAGCAGCGTTAGCGGGGGGAACTACAATGAGCAGTTCTTC.